This TCR beta chain derives from a study of blood T cell repertoires in COVID-19. Profiled with immunoSEQ multiplex PCR; TCRdb holds only in-frame clones, not every one. The repertoire holds about 260,000 clones, around nine tenths seen once, with around 5% in the top ten. This clone was seen only once. The V gene's germline CDR1 is LNHNV and CDR2 YYDKDF (reference sequence). The CDR3 runs to 16 residues. Trimming took 0 bases from V and 7 from J; bases not matched to a gene: 7. The clonotype was recovered from a woman aged 55-70 years with COVID-19, enrolled during active disease. V and J are TRBV15 and TRBJ2-1; 9 bases fit TRBD2. Sequenced sample: peripheral blood. The CDR3 DNA is TGTGCCACCAGCAGAGAGAGGCTAGCGGGAAGGAATGAGCAGTTCTTC. Its translation: CATSRERLAGRNEQFF.